This T cell receptor (beta chain) derives from a study of human T cells and chemical hapten exposure. What the library attached to individual cDNA molecules were unique molecular identifiers. Each CDR3 protein is one row after TCRdb ran MiXCR on the RACE reads. The sample includes roughly 54,000 distinct CDR3 sequences, just under 10% seen only once; the top ten take around 1.6%. Time point specified: patch test 2, 6 weeks after DPC sensitization. Noted treatment: therapeutic diphenylcyclopropenone sensitization with weekly scalp DPC. Sample: whole blood, taken in connection with sensitization to the hapten diphenylcyclopropenone (DPC). The receptor comes from a woman aged 45 to 65 with alopecia areata. Some clones in this sample may be carry-over from other donors' samples.

DNA for the CDR3: TGTGCCAGCAGCTTAAGCGGGGGGGCCCATACACCCTACGAGCAGTACTTC. Residues: CASSLSGGAHTPYEQYF. V is TRBV7-2 and J is TRBJ2-7, with 10 bases identical to TRBD2. The germline V gene encodes CDR1 SGHTA and CDR2 FQGNSA. There are 17 residues in the CDR3. The ends lost 2 bases at V and 2 bases at J; junction bases unmatched: 9.